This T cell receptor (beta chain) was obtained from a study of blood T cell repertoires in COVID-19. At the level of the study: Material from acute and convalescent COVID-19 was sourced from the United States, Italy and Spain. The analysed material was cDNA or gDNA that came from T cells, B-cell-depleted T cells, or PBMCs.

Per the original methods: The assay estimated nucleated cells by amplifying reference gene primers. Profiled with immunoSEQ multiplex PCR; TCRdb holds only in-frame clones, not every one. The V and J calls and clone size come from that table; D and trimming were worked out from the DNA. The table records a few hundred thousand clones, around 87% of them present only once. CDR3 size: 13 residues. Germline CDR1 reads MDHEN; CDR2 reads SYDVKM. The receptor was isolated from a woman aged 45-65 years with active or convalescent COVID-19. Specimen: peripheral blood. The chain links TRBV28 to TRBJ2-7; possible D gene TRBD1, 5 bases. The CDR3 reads CASGQPGSYEQYF. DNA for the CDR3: TGTGCGTCCGGCCAGCCAGGGTCCTACGAGCAGTACTTC.